The clone carrying this T cell receptor beta chain was picked up many times. Its antigen is unknown. The source material, RNA transcripts, was used to amplify TCR beta CDR3 regions. Using the HTBI primer set, a first-round RT-PCR was run on the TCR CDR3. TCRdb re-derived calls from the multiplex PCR reads in MiXCR, one entry per CDR3 protein. The table shows about 400,000 distinct CDR3 sequences, with around 15% occurring only once. The germline gives CDR1 SGHAT, CDR2 FQNNGV. The CDR3 loop spans 16 amino acids. V lost 1 base to trimming and J lost 1 base, with 12 bases between them. These data originate in a study of T cells in Graves' hyperthyroidism and ophthalmopathy. Regarding the study as a whole: Model output signaled ophthalmopathy a median about 6.3 months ahead of onset.

This TCR derives from a woman between 55 and 75 years old with Graves' ophthalmopathy. The J gene is TRBJ2-3, the V gene TRBV11-2; the D gene is possibly TRBD2 (6 bases). The material sequenced was blood. The DNA for the CDR3 is TGTGCCAGCAGCTTAGTGGCGGGGATACGCACAGATACGCAGTATTTT. This sequence encodes CASSLVAGIRTDTQYF.